This T cell receptor (beta chain) was recovered during a study of blood T cell repertoires in COVID-19. Libraries were prepared by immunoSEQ multiplex PCR; TCRdb keeps only in-frame clonotypes and omits some of them. Of roughly 70,000 clones in the sample, 70% to 90% are singletons; the top ten hold 3.2%. Trimming stripped 5 bases from V and 7 bases from J, with 12 bases between. The CDR3 is made up of 13 amino acids. The sample comprised peripheral blood. The gene calls are TRBV12-3 or TRBV12-4 and TRBJ2-1, with D perhaps matching TRBD1 (6 bases). The TCR was taken from a middle-aged man with active COVID-19. The CDR3 here is CASSALQGNEQFF. For the CDR3, the DNA is TGTGCCAGCAGTGCTTTGCAGGGGAATGAGCAGTTCTTC.